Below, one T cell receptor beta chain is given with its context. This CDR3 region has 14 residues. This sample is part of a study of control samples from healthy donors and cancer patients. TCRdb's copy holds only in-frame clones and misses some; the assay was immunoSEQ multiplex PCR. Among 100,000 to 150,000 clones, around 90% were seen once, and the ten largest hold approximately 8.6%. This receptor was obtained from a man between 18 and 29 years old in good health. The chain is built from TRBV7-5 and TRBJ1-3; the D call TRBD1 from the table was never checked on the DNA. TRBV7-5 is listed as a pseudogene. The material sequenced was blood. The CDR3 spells CVRSVQCFGNTIYF. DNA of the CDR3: TGTGTCAGAAGCGTACAGTGCTTTGGAAACACCATATATTTT.